The clone carrying this T cell receptor beta chain showed up many times. What it binds is unknown. The DNA ends 3 residues before the CDR3 does, and the rest of the CDR3 is filled in from the germline J gene. The data were obtained in a study of T cell clonality in common variable immunodeficiency. Study outcomes and limitations: Fewer TCRbeta clones were shared among CVID subjects than controls. Compared with healthy controls, CVID subjects showed increased TCRbeta clonality, mostly in about a third. Patient heterogeneity in the CVID cohort limited correlations between repertoire features and clinical complications. Fewer deletions and N-nucleotide insertions were reportedly seen in common variable immunodeficiency TCR beta sequences.

Assay used: immunoSEQ multiplex PCR; TCRdb lists only in-frame clones, some missing. The data list some 28,000 clones, none observed once; less than 15% falls to the top ten. Germline loops: CDR1 KGHSH, CDR2 LQKENI. Deletions cut 4 bases from V and 7 bases from J, with 10 bases between. The CDR3 runs to 12 residues. This TCR derives from a person between 18 and 75 years old in good health. Sequencing was done on a sample of peripheral blood mononuclear cells. This chain joins TRBV18 and TRBJ1-2; D is ambiguous. The CDR3 DNA, read in part, is TGTGCCAGCTCACTGGGTCCTAGTGGC. It is translated as CASSLGPSG. The CDR3, in full, reads CASSLGPSGYTF.